The 20 T cell receptor beta chains below all came from one sample that was sequenced in a study of shared clonotypes between healthy human individuals. Sequencing used immunoSEQ multiplex PCR; TCRdb keeps in-frame clones, though not all of them. Of 2.5 million or so clones in the sample, around nine tenths were seen once. Material for sequencing was naive CD4+ T cells sorted from blood. Subset of the sample: CD45RA+ positively selected. The receptors were sampled from a man aged 18-30 years in good health.

The chain links TRBV9 to TRBJ2-3; the match to TRBD2 covers 12 bases. The length of the CDR3 is 17 residues. Germline trimming cut 0 bases from V and 3 bases from J; bases unmatched to any gene: 5. The germline gives CDR1 SGDLS, CDR2 YYNGEE. The CDR3 loop is CASSVELAGGVTDTQYF. In DNA, the CDR3 is TGTGCCAGCAGCGTAGAGCTAGCGGGGGGGGTGACAGATACGCAGTATTTT.

This chain joins TRBV21-1 and TRBJ1-4. TRBV21-1 is termed a pseudogene. This CDR3 spans 19 amino acids. The CDR3 spells CASSKSGGGETVFNEKLFF. CDR3 coding DNA: TGTGCCAGCAGCAAAAGCGGCGGGGGGGAGACAGTCTTCAATGAAAAACTGTTTTTT.

This chain connects TRBV10-3 to TRBJ2-1; D unresolved. V lost 6 bases, J lost 5 bases, and 11 bases lay in between. Germline V gene data show CDR1 as ENHRY and CDR2 as SYGVKD. The CDR3 covers 13 residues. CDR3 DNA: TGTGCCATCAGCCGAGACCCAAACAATGAGCAGTTCTTC. This translates into CAISRDPNNEQFF.

Worth noting for this clone: This sample includes further DNA sequences coding for the same CDR3. The chain combines TRBV4-1 with TRBJ2-7, with D uncertain. Germline V lookup: CDR1 MGHRA, CDR2 YSYEKL. The CDR3 consists of 14 residues. Trimming removed 4 bases at V and 1 base at J, with 11 bases between. Here the CDR3 reads CASSPLGVSYEQYF. The CDR3 DNA is TGCGCCAGCAGCCCTTTAGGAGTTTCCTACGAGCAGTACTTC.

The genes are TRBV30 and TRBJ2-3; TRBD2 aligns across 12 bases. Germline CDR1 is GTSNPN and CDR2 is SVGIG (reference sequence). Losses at the gene ends were 2 bases for V and 6 bases for J; bases not matched to a gene: 0. The CDR3 covers 13 residues. CDR3 loop: CAWSTSGRDTQYF. CDR3 coding DNA: TGTGCCTGGAGTACTAGCGGGAGGGATACGCAGTATTTT.

The chain uses TRBV6-5 and TRBJ2-7, with 9 nucleotides matching TRBD2. The CDR3 spans 15 residues. V lost 6 bases, J lost 2 bases, and 8 bases stayed unmatched. Germline V gene lookup returns CDR1 MNHEY and CDR2 SVGAGI. The CDR3 here is CASSEGLAGPYEQYF. CDR3 sequence (DNA): TGTGCCAGCAGCGAGGGCCTAGCGGGGCCCTACGAGCAGTACTTC.

V gene TRBV7-9 combines with J gene TRBJ2-1; D unresolved. From germline, CDR1 is SEHNR and CDR2 FQNEAQ (reference sequence). The CDR3 runs to 15 residues. The ends were cut back, 0 bases at V and 4 bases at J, with 10 bases in the middle. The CDR3 spells CASSLAVGVYNEQFF. CDR3 coding DNA: TGTGCCAGCAGCTTAGCGGTCGGTGTTTACAATGAGCAGTTCTTC.

This clone was seen once. The genes are TRBV5-6 and TRBJ1-5; 8 positions match TRBD1. Trimming cost V 0 bases and J 7 bases; bases outside gene matches: 6. Germline-derived CDR1 and CDR2 are SGHDT and YYEEEE. This CDR3 contains 15 residues. This CDR3 is CASSLGTGLGQPQHF. The CDR3 nucleotides are TGTGCCAGCAGCTTGGGGACAGGGCTAGGGCAGCCCCAGCATTTT.

The chain carries TRBV15 and TRBJ2-3, with D possibly being TRBD2 (6 bases). V was pared by 3 bases and J by 6 bases, with 19 bases between. The germline V gene encodes CDR1 LNHNV and CDR2 YYDKDF (reference sequence). The CDR3 runs to 16 residues. The CDR3 DNA sequence: TGTGCCACCAGCAGCAAGGGACTCCGACTTCTCGATACGCAGTATTTT. It codes for CATSSKGLRLLDTQYF.

The chain couples TRBV7-2 to TRBJ1-6; D perhaps matches TRBD1 (5 bases). CDR1 is SGHTA, CDR2 FQGNSA, per germline. Trimming cost V 4 bases and J 3 bases, with 13 bases left between them. This CDR3 has 16 residues. CDR3 loop: CASSSAGLSYNSPLHF. The DNA of the CDR3 is TGTGCCAGCAGCTCCGCGGGACTGAGCTATAATTCACCCCTCCACTTT. Looking up the rest from reference TRBV7-2 and TRBJ1-6 gives the full variable domain: GAGVSQSPSNKVTEKGKDVELRCDPISGHTALYWYRQSLGQGLEFLIYFQGNSAPDKSGLPSDRFSAERTGGSVSTLTIQRTQQEDSAVYLCASSSAGLSYNSPLHFGNGTRLTVT.

This chain connects TRBV10-3 to TRBJ1-4; no clear D gene. CDR3 size: 14 residues. Germline CDR1 ENHRY, CDR2 SYGVKD. V gave up 2 bases and J gave up 7 bases, with 11 bases separating them. CDR3 region: CAISEGPSGEKLFF. The CDR3 DNA is TGTGCCATCAGTGAGGGCCCTAGTGGTGAAAAACTGTTTTTT.

V and J are TRBV6-4 and TRBJ2-1; 11 nucleotides agree with TRBD2. CDR1 MRHNA and CDR2 SNTAGT come from the germline V gene. The CDR3 has 13 amino acids. With 8 bases clipped from V and 6 bases from J, the junction kept 3 bases outside the gene matches. CDR3 DNA: TGTGCCAGCCATAGCGGGAGGGCCAATGAGCAGTTCTTC. As protein: CASHSGRANEQFF.

This rearrangement joins TRBV9 to TRBJ1-5; a possible D gene is TRBD1 (6 bases). This CDR3 spans 16 amino acids. Germline CDR1 and CDR2: SGDLS and YYNGEE. Trimming cost V 0 bases and J 2 bases, with 12 bases left between them. DNA of the CDR3: TGTGCCAGCAGCGTAGCAGGGGATTCGGGCAATCAGCCCCAGCATTTT. Amino acids: CASSVAGDSGNQPQHF.

The chain couples TRBV5-1 to TRBJ2-5, with D hard to call. The germline gives CDR1 SGHRS, CDR2 YFSETQ. This CDR3 spans 14 amino acids. Trimming took off 0 bases at V and 4 bases at J, with 10 bases between the two ends. The CDR3 loop reads CASSLGVRRETQYF. CDR3 coding DNA: TGCGCCAGCAGCTTGGGGGTGCGGCGAGAGACCCAGTACTTC.

This clone was detected a few times. This sequence joins TRBV7-3 and TRBJ2-2, with a possible D match to TRBD2 (5 bases). The V and J ends lost 2 bases and 2 bases respectively, with 15 bases between them. The CDR3 loop spans 17 amino acids. Germline V gene lookup returns CDR1 SGHTA and CDR2 FQGTGA. The CDR3: CASSLRPRDYNTGELFF. The CDR3, as DNA: TGTGCCAGCAGCTTACGCCCACGAGACTACAACACCGGGGAGCTGTTTTTT.

The rearrangement joins TRBV30 to TRBJ2-4; D possibly uses TRBD1 or TRBD2 (6 bases each). Trimming took off 4 bases at V and 2 bases at J, with 12 bases between the two ends. Germline CDR1 is GTSNPN and CDR2 is SVGIG (reference sequence). The CDR3 sequence is 14 residues long. The CDR3: CAWTLGGSKNIQYF. The CDR3 nucleotides are TGTGCCTGGACCCTCGGGGGCTCCAAAAACATTCAGTACTTC.

The V and J genes are TRBV11-2 and TRBJ1-1; the match to TRBD1 covers 8 bases. The CDR3 has 16 amino acids. CDR1 is SGHAT and CDR2 is FQNNGV in the germline V gene. J was trimmed by 5 bases and V by 4 bases; bases with no gene match: 12. The CDR3 DNA follows: TGTGCCAGCAGCTGGGGGGTCGGACAGGGAGGTACTGAAGCTTTCTTT. It specifies CASSWGVGQGGTEAFF.

The chain joins TRBV29-1 to TRBJ1-1; D ambiguous. The CDR3 contains 10 residues. Germline V gene sequence: CDR1 SQVTM, CDR2 ANQGSEA. V was shortened by 5 bases and J by 3 bases, with 4 bases between the two germline ends. CDR3 sequence: CSVIYTEAFF. DNA for the CDR3: TGCAGCGTTATTTACACTGAAGCTTTCTTT.

This clone was found once. The gene calls are TRBV28 and TRBJ2-2; D possibly matches TRBD1 or TRBD2 (5 bases each). The CDR3 is 14 residues long. The ends were cut back, 4 bases at V and 3 bases at J, with 9 bases in the middle. Germline loops: CDR1 MDHEN, CDR2 SYDVKM. The CDR3 sequence: CASSSGTHTGELFF. CDR3 DNA: TGTGCCAGCAGTTCTGGGACCCACACCGGGGAGCTGTTTTTT.

This chain links TRBV2 with TRBJ1-6, with a weak D call TRBD1 (6 bases). The CDR3 contains 13 residues. V lost 8 bases to trimming and J lost 4 bases, with 9 bases between them. Germline CDR1 reads SNHLY; CDR2 reads FYNNEI. The CDR3 coding sequence is TGTGCCAGCTGCGGACAGTATAATTCACCCCTCCACTTT. Its protein is CASCGQYNSPLHF.